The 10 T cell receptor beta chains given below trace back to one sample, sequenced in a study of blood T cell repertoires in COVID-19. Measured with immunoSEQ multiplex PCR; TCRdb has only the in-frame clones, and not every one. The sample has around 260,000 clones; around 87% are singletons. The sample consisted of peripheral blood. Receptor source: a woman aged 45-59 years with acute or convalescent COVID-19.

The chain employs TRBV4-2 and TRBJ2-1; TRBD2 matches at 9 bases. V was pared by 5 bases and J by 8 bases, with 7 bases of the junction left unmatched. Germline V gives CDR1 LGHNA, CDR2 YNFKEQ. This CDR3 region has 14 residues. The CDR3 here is CASSSVGLADEQFF. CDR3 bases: TGTGCCAGCAGCTCAGTGGGACTAGCTGATGAGCAGTTCTTC.

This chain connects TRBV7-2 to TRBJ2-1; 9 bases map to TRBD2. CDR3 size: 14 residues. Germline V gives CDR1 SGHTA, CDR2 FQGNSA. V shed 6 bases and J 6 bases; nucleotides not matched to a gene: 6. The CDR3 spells CASSWGLASNEQFF. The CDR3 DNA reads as TGTGCCAGCAGTTGGGGACTAGCTTCCAATGAGCAGTTCTTC.

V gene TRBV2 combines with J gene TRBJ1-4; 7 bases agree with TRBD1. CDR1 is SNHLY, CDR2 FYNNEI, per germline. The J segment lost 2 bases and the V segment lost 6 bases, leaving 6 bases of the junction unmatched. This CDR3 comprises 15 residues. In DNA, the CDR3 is TGTGCCAGCAGCCGCGAGGGGGCGACTAATGAAAAACTGTTTTTT. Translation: CASSREGATNEKLFF.

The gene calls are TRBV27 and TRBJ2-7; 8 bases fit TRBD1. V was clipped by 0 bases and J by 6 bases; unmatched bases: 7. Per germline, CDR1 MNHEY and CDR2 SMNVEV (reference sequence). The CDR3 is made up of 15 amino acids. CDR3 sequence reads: CASSLSGTGPGEQYF. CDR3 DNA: TGTGCCAGCAGTTTATCGGGGACAGGCCCGGGCGAGCAGTACTTC.

This CDR3 is CASSPLGVSNQPQHF. In DNA form, the CDR3 reads TGTGCCAGCAGTCCCCTCGGGGTTAGCAATCAGCCCCAGCATTTT. The gene calls are TRBV6-5 and TRBJ1-5; D ambiguous. The CDR3 sequence is 15 residues long. Trimming left V 5 bases short and J 0 bases short, with 11 bases between. The germline CDR1 and CDR2 sequences are MNHEY and SVGAGI.

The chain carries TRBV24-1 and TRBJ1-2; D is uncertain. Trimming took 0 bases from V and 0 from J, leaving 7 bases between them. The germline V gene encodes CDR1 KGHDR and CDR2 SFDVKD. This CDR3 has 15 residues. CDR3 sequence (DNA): TGTGCCACCAGTGATTTGGGGGAGGCTAACTATGGCTACACCTTC. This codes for CATSDLGEANYGYTF.

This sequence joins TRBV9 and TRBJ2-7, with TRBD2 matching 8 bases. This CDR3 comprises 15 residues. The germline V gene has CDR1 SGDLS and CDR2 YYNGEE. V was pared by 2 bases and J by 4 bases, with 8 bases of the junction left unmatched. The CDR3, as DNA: TGTGCCAGCAGCGTTGGAGCGGGAGACGGGTACGAGCAGTACTTC. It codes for CASSVGAGDGYEQYF. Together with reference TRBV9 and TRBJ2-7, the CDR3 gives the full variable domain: DSGVTQTPKHLITATGQRVTLRCSPRSGDLSVYWYQQSLDQGLQFLIQYYNGEERAKGNILERFSAQQFPDLHSELNLSSLELGDSALYFCASSVGAGDGYEQYFGPGTRLTVT.

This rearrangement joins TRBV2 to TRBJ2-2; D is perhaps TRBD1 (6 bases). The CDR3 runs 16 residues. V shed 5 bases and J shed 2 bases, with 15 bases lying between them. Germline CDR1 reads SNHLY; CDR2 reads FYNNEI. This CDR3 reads CASSPRQVRNTGELFF. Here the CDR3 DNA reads TGTGCCAGCAGTCCCCGACAGGTTCGAAACACCGGGGAGCTGTTTTTT.

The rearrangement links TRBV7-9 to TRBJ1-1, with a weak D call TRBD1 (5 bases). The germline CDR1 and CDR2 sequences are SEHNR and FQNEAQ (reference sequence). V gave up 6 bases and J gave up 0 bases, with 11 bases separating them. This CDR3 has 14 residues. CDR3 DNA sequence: TGTGCCAGCAGTTACGACAGCATGAACACTGAAGCTTTCTTT. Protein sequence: CASSYDSMNTEAFF.

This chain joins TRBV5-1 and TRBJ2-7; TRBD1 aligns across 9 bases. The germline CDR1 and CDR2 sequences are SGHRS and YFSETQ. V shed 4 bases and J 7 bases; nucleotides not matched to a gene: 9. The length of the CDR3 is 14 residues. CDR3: CASSGTGQVGEQYF. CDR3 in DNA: TGCGCCAGCAGCGGGACAGGGCAAGTGGGGGAGCAGTACTTC.